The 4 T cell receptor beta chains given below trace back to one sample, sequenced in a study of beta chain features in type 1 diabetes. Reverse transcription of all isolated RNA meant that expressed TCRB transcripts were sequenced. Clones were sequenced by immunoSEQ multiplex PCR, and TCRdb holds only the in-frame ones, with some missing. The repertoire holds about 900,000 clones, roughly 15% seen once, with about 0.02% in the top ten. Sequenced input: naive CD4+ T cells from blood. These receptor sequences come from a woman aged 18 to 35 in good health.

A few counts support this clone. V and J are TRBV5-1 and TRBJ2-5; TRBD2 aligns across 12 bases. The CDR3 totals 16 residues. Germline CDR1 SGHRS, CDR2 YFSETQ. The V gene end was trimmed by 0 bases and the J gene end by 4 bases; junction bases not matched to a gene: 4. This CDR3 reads CASSLGLAGGRETQYF. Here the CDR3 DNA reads TGCGCCAGCAGCTTGGGGCTAGCGGGAGGGAGAGAGACCCAGTACTTC.

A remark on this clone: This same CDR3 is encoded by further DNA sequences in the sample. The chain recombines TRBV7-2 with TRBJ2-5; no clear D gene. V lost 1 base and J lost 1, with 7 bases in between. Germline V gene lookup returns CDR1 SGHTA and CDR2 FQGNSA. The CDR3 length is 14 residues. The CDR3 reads CASSLVSLQETQYF. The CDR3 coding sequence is TGTGCCAGCAGCTTAGTTAGTCTCCAAGAGACCCAGTACTTC. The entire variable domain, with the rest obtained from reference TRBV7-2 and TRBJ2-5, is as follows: GAGVSQSPSNKVTEKGKDVELRCDPISGHTALYWYRQSLGQGLEFLIYFQGNSAPDKSGLPSDRFSAERTGGSVSTLTIQRTQQEDSAVYLCASSLVSLQETQYFGPGTRLLVL.

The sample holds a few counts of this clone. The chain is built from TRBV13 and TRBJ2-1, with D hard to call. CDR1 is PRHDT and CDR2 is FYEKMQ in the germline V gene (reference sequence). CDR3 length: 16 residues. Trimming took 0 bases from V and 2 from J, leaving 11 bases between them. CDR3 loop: CASSLGRSSPYNEQFF. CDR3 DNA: TGTGCCAGCAGCTTAGGAAGGAGTTCCCCCTACAATGAGCAGTTCTTC.

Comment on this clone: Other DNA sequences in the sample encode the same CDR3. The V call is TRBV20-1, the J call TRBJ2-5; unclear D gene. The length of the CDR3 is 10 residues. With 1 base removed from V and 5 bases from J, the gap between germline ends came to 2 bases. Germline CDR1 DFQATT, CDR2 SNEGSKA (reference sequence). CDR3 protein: CSARGETQYF. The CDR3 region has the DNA TGCAGTGCTAGAGGGGAGACCCAGTACTTC.